This TCR beta chain was captured by sequencing in a study of blood T cell repertoires in COVID-19. As for the study in general: Spain, Italy and the United States supplied samples that represented acute and convalescent COVID-19.

The CDR3 is made up of 13 amino acids. Germline CDR1 is SGHAT and CDR2 is FQNNGV. V lost 5 bases and J lost 8; bases outside the gene matches: 6. This clone was seen only once. Sequencing was performed with immunoSEQ multiplex PCR; in TCRdb, only in-frame clones are kept and a portion is missing. The sample yields around 80,000 clones, about 68% seen once. The chain carries TRBV11-2 and TRBJ1-5; 7 positions match TRBD1. This receptor was obtained from a man in his fifties or sixties with active or convalescent COVID-19. The sequencing sample was made of peripheral blood. CDR3 sequence (DNA): TGTGCCAGCAGCCAAGACAGGGTCAAGCCCCAGCATTTT. This gives the protein CASSQDRVKPQHF.